The clone carrying this T cell receptor beta chain was detected only a few times. This CDR3 is 14 amino acids long. Trimming pared 5 bases from V and 0 bases from J, leaving 8 bases between. Germline V gene sequence: CDR1 MNHEY, CDR2 SVGAGI. TCRdb re-called the 5' RACE reads with MiXCR, one entry per CDR3 protein. Among almost 350,000 distinct CDR3 sequences listed, 20% were seen once. This sample is drawn from a study of T-cell memory formation after mild COVID-19. The rearrangement uses TRBV6-5 and TRBJ1-5, with D perhaps TRBD1 (6 bases). This receptor was identified in a man aged 18-30 years who had mild COVID-19 (a few samples of this study predate the infection). Cell type and time point are not known. Input material: PBMCs or a T cell subset sorted from them (not recorded which). This CDR3 is CASSAGVSNQPQHF. In nucleotides, the CDR3 is TGTGCCAGCAGTGCAGGGGTTAGCAATCAGCCCCAGCATTTT.